These T cell receptor beta chains were read from a single sample in a study of graft-versus-host responses after intestinal transplantation. Clones were sequenced by immunoSEQ multiplex PCR, and TCRdb holds only the in-frame ones, with some missing. Of some 39,000 clones detected, approximately 89% appear once; the ten largest clones hold roughly 7.1%. The sequencing used PBMCs, collected about 270 days after transplant. These receptors were obtained from a human patient who received an intestinal transplant, so some T cells may come from the graft donor. Each CDR3 is given with its conserved first and last residue. Each record gives: clone size, J gene, V gene, D gene, CDR3 DNA, CDR3 protein. D genes are given only for firm matches. Not every row has a clone size; where given, it reads once, few, many or a size class.

clone size: NA; J gene: TRBJ2-5; V gene: TRBV4-1; D gene: NA; CDR3 DNA: TGCGCCAGCAGCCAAGGGGGGGTCGAGACCCAGTACTTC; CDR3 protein: CASSQGGVETQYF
clone size: NA; J gene: TRBJ1-2; V gene: TRBV9; D gene: TRBD1; CDR3 DNA: TGTGCCAGCAGCCCGAGACAGGGATATGGCTACACCTTC; CDR3 protein: CASSPRQGYGYTF
clone size: few; J gene: TRBJ2-6; V gene: TRBV10-2; D gene: NA; CDR3 DNA: TGCGCCAGCAGTGTAACAGGGGGGGGTTCTGGGGCCAACGTCCTGACTTTC; CDR3 protein: CASSVTGGGSGANVLTF
clone size: NA; J gene: TRBJ2-7; V gene: TRBV4-1; D gene: TRBD2; CDR3 DNA: TGTGCCAGCAGCCTTACGACTAGCGGGCCAACCTACGAGCAGTACTTC; CDR3 protein: CASSLTTSGPTYEQYF
clone size: NA; J gene: TRBJ2-7; V gene: TRBV10-3; D gene: NA; CDR3 DNA: TGTGCCATCTCCGCCGGCCAGGCCGAGCAGTACTTC; CDR3 protein: CAISAGQAEQYF
clone size: NA; J gene: TRBJ1-6; V gene: TRBV10-2; D gene: TRBD1; CDR3 DNA: TGCGCCAGCAGTGAGTCGGACAGGGTCCACTCACCCCTCCACTTT; CDR3 protein: CASSESDRVHSPLHF
clone size: NA; J gene: TRBJ1-1; V gene: TRBV6-9; D gene: NA; CDR3 DNA: TGTGCCAGCAGTTGGTCGGGGGAGGAACGGACTGAAGCTTTCTTT; CDR3 protein: CASSWSGEERTEAFF
clone size: few; J gene: TRBJ2-7; V gene: TRBV9; D gene: NA; CDR3 DNA: TGTGCCAGCAGCGTAGACGACAGCTCCTACGAGCAGTACTTC; CDR3 protein: CASSVDDSSYEQYF
clone size: NA; J gene: TRBJ1-2; V gene: TRBV4-1; D gene: TRBD1; CDR3 DNA: TGCGCCAGCAGCACCGAAACAGGGGCGGTCGGCTACACCTTC; CDR3 protein: CASSTETGAVGYTF
clone size: few; J gene: TRBJ1-1; V gene: TRBV4-1; D gene: NA; CDR3 DNA: TGCGCCAGCAGCCAAGATACAAGGTATGGGACTGAAGCTTTCTTT; CDR3 protein: CASSQDTRYGTEAFF
clone size: NA; J gene: TRBJ2-7; V gene: TRBV30; D gene: TRBD1; CDR3 DNA: TGTGCCTGGACGGACAGGGCCCACGAGCAGTACTTC; CDR3 protein: CAWTDRAHEQYF
clone size: NA; J gene: TRBJ1-5; V gene: TRBV6-8; D gene: NA; CDR3 DNA: TGTGCCAGCGGGGGAAGCGGCAATCAGCCCCAGCATTTT; CDR3 protein: CASGGSGNQPQHF
clone size: NA; J gene: TRBJ2-7; V gene: TRBV4-1; D gene: NA; CDR3 DNA: TGCGCCAGCAGCCAAGGGTATTACTCCTACGAGCAGTACTTC; CDR3 protein: CASSQGYYSYEQYF
clone size: NA; J gene: TRBJ1-2; V gene: TRBV13; D gene: NA; CDR3 DNA: TGTGCCAGCAGCTCCTATGTGGGATATGGCTACACCTTC; CDR3 protein: CASSSYVGYGYTF
clone size: NA; J gene: TRBJ1-1; V gene: TRBV14; D gene: NA; CDR3 DNA: TGTGCCAGCAGCCAAGTGGGGGCTGAAGCCTTCTTT; CDR3 protein: CASSQVGAEAFF
clone size: NA; J gene: TRBJ1-6; V gene: TRBV6-1; D gene: TRBD1; CDR3 DNA: TGTGCCAGCAGTGGACAGGGACAGACTTCACCCCTCCACTTT; CDR3 protein: CASSGQGQTSPLHF
clone size: NA; J gene: TRBJ2-5; V gene: TRBV5-1; D gene: TRBD2; CDR3 DNA: TGCGCCAGCATGGGACTACCACAAGAGACCCAGTACTTC; CDR3 protein: CASMGLPQETQYF
clone size: few; J gene: TRBJ1-1; V gene: TRBV6-1; D gene: NA; CDR3 DNA: TGTGCCAGCAGTGTCCCTTTACTCACTGAAGCTTTCTTT; CDR3 protein: CASSVPLLTEAFF
clone size: NA; J gene: TRBJ1-1; V gene: TRBV29-1; D gene: NA; CDR3 DNA: TGCAGCGGTTCCTACAGGGACACTGAAGCTTTCTTT; CDR3 protein: CSGSYRDTEAFF
clone size: NA; J gene: TRBJ2-5; V gene: TRBV6-5; D gene: NA; CDR3 DNA: TGTGCCAGCAGTATGCAGTCGGAACATCAAGAGACCCAGTACTTC; CDR3 protein: CASSMQSEHQETQYF
clone size: once; J gene: TRBJ2-5; V gene: TRBV27; D gene: TRBD1; CDR3 DNA: TGTGCCAGCAGTGACGGGACAGGGCCTACGGAGCAGTACTTC; CDR3 protein: CASSDGTGPTEQYF
clone size: NA; J gene: TRBJ2-3; V gene: TRBV5-6; D gene: TRBD2; CDR3 DNA: TGTGCCAGCAGCTTGCCCCTAGCGGGGGCTGGCGATACGCAGTATTTT; CDR3 protein: CASSLPLAGAGDTQYF
clone size: NA; J gene: TRBJ2-7; V gene: TRBV11-2; D gene: NA; CDR3 DNA: TGTGCCAGCAGCCCCGGTGGTTCCTACGAGCAGTACTTC; CDR3 protein: CASSPGGSYEQYF
clone size: NA; J gene: TRBJ2-5; V gene: TRBV30; D gene: NA; CDR3 DNA: TGTGCCTGGAGTTTACAGGTCCAAGAGACCCAGTACTTC; CDR3 protein: CAWSLQVQETQYF
clone size: NA; J gene: TRBJ2-3; V gene: TRBV11-3; D gene: NA; CDR3 DNA: TGTGCCAGCAGCACCTCACCGGACGGAGATACGCAGTATTTT; CDR3 protein: CASSTSPDGDTQYF
clone size: NA; J gene: TRBJ1-3; V gene: TRBV19; D gene: NA; CDR3 DNA: TGTGCCACCTCCATGGGGGGGCAAGGAAACACCATATATTTT; CDR3 protein: CATSMGGQGNTIYF
clone size: once; J gene: TRBJ2-3; V gene: TRBV6-6; D gene: TRBD2; CDR3 DNA: TGTGCCAGCAGACGACGCGGGGGGGCCTCGACAGATACGCAGTATTTT; CDR3 protein: CASRRRGGASTDTQYF
clone size: NA; J gene: TRBJ2-7; V gene: TRBV10-3; D gene: NA; CDR3 DNA: TGTGCCATCAGTGATCCCGACAGAAGCTCCTACGAGCAGTACTTC; CDR3 protein: CAISDPDRSSYEQYF
clone size: NA; J gene: TRBJ1-5; V gene: TRBV19; D gene: NA; CDR3 DNA: TGTGCCAGTAGTATCACAGGGAATCAGCCCCAGCATTTT; CDR3 protein: CASSITGNQPQHF
clone size: NA; J gene: TRBJ2-1; V gene: TRBV2; D gene: NA; CDR3 DNA: TGTGCCAGCAGGGCCCTCGGCGGTCACACAGGCATTGAGCAGTTCTTC; CDR3 protein: CASRALGGHTGIEQFF
clone size: NA; J gene: TRBJ2-7; V gene: TRBV7-2; D gene: TRBD2; CDR3 DNA: TGTGCCAGCAGCTTAACACTAGCGGTCGGCGAGCAGTACTTC; CDR3 protein: CASSLTLAVGEQYF
clone size: NA; J gene: TRBJ2-3; V gene: TRBV7-9; D gene: TRBD2; CDR3 DNA: TGTGCCAGCAGCTGGCTAGCGGGGCCGCCGCAGTATTTT; CDR3 protein: CASSWLAGPPQYF
clone size: NA; J gene: TRBJ1-4; V gene: TRBV5-1; D gene: NA; CDR3 DNA: TGCGCCAGCAGCTTTGGGCACTTGGGAACTAATGAAAAACTGTTTTTT; CDR3 protein: CASSFGHLGTNEKLFF
clone size: NA; J gene: TRBJ2-7; V gene: TRBV6-5; D gene: NA; CDR3 DNA: TGTGCCAGCAGTTACCGAGGTCACGGGTCCTACGAGCAGTACTTC; CDR3 protein: CASSYRGHGSYEQYF
clone size: NA; J gene: TRBJ2-7; V gene: TRBV7-9; D gene: NA; CDR3 DNA: TGTGCTAGTAAAGAAGGGTTCAACACCTACGAGCAGTACTTC; CDR3 protein: CASKEGFNTYEQYF
clone size: NA; J gene: TRBJ2-3; V gene: TRBV9; D gene: TRBD2; CDR3 DNA: TGTGCCAGCAGCGCTAGCGGGGGCACAGATACGCAGTATTTT; CDR3 protein: CASSASGGTDTQYF
clone size: NA; J gene: TRBJ1-5; V gene: TRBV27; D gene: TRBD1; CDR3 DNA: TGTGCCAACTGCGACAGGGCGGGTGGCAATCAGCCCCAGCATTTT; CDR3 protein: CANCDRAGGNQPQHF
clone size: NA; J gene: TRBJ2-7; V gene: TRBV5-6; D gene: NA; CDR3 DNA: TGTGCCAGCAGCTTTGGACAGAGGGACCCCGACGAGCAGTACTTC; CDR3 protein: CASSFGQRDPDEQYF
clone size: NA; J gene: TRBJ2-3; V gene: TRBV5-1; D gene: TRBD2; CDR3 DNA: TGCGCCAGCAGCTTGGGGTCGGGAGGGACAGATACGCAGTATTTT; CDR3 protein: CASSLGSGGTDTQYF
clone size: NA; J gene: TRBJ1-1; V gene: TRBV2; D gene: NA; CDR3 DNA: TGTGCCAGCAGTGAGATCGGAGGGAGAATGAACACTGAAGCTTTCTTT; CDR3 protein: CASSEIGGRMNTEAFF
clone size: NA; J gene: TRBJ1-2; V gene: TRBV6-1; D gene: NA; CDR3 DNA: TGTGCCAGCAGCCCCAGATGGGACAACTATGGCTACACCTTC; CDR3 protein: CASSPRWDNYGYTF
clone size: once; J gene: TRBJ2-7; V gene: TRBV5-1; D gene: TRBD2; CDR3 DNA: TGCGCCAGCAGCTTGCCTAGCGGGGACCAGCAGTACTTC; CDR3 protein: CASSLPSGDQQYF
clone size: NA; J gene: TRBJ2-3; V gene: TRBV6-6; D gene: NA; CDR3 DNA: TGTGCCAGCGGACCAGGGTGGGATACGCAGTATTTT; CDR3 protein: CASGPGWDTQYF
clone size: NA; J gene: TRBJ2-7; V gene: TRBV29-1; D gene: NA; CDR3 DNA: TGCAGCGTTGAAGTGGAAACCTACGAGCAGTACTTC; CDR3 protein: CSVEVETYEQYF
clone size: NA; J gene: TRBJ1-2; V gene: TRBV28; D gene: NA; CDR3 DNA: TGTGCCAGCAGTCCGCGGGTGGAGAGGAGGGGCTACACCTTC; CDR3 protein: CASSPRVERRGYTF
clone size: NA; J gene: TRBJ2-3; V gene: TRBV5-1; D gene: TRBD1; CDR3 DNA: TGCGCCAGCAGCCGCGGACAGGACGATACGCAGTATTTT; CDR3 protein: CASSRGQDDTQYF
clone size: NA; J gene: TRBJ2-7; V gene: TRBV5-8; D gene: TRBD1; CDR3 DNA: TGTGCCAGCAGGGCGGGACAGGGGCCAAACTACGAGCAGTACTTC; CDR3 protein: CASRAGQGPNYEQYF
clone size: NA; J gene: TRBJ1-1; V gene: TRBV11-2; D gene: NA; CDR3 DNA: TGTGCCAGCAGATGGGAGGTAAGCACTGAAGCTTTCTTT; CDR3 protein: CASRWEVSTEAFF
clone size: NA; J gene: TRBJ1-6; V gene: TRBV6-4; D gene: NA; CDR3 DNA: TGTGCCAGCAGTGACAGGGTTGAATCACCCCTCCACTTT; CDR3 protein: CASSDRVESPLHF
clone size: NA; J gene: TRBJ2-2; V gene: TRBV6-6; D gene: NA; CDR3 DNA: TGTGCCAGCAGTTGGCTGAGCGGGACCGGGGAGCTGTTTTTT; CDR3 protein: CASSWLSGTGELFF
clone size: NA; J gene: TRBJ2-7; V gene: TRBV2; D gene: NA; CDR3 DNA: TGTGCCAGCAACGGACAGATCTACGAGCAGTACTTC; CDR3 protein: CASNGQIYEQYF
clone size: few; J gene: TRBJ2-1; V gene: TRBV5-1; D gene: TRBD2; CDR3 DNA: TGCGCCAGCAGCTTGGGGGCGGGGGATTATGAGCAGTTCTTC; CDR3 protein: CASSLGAGDYEQFF